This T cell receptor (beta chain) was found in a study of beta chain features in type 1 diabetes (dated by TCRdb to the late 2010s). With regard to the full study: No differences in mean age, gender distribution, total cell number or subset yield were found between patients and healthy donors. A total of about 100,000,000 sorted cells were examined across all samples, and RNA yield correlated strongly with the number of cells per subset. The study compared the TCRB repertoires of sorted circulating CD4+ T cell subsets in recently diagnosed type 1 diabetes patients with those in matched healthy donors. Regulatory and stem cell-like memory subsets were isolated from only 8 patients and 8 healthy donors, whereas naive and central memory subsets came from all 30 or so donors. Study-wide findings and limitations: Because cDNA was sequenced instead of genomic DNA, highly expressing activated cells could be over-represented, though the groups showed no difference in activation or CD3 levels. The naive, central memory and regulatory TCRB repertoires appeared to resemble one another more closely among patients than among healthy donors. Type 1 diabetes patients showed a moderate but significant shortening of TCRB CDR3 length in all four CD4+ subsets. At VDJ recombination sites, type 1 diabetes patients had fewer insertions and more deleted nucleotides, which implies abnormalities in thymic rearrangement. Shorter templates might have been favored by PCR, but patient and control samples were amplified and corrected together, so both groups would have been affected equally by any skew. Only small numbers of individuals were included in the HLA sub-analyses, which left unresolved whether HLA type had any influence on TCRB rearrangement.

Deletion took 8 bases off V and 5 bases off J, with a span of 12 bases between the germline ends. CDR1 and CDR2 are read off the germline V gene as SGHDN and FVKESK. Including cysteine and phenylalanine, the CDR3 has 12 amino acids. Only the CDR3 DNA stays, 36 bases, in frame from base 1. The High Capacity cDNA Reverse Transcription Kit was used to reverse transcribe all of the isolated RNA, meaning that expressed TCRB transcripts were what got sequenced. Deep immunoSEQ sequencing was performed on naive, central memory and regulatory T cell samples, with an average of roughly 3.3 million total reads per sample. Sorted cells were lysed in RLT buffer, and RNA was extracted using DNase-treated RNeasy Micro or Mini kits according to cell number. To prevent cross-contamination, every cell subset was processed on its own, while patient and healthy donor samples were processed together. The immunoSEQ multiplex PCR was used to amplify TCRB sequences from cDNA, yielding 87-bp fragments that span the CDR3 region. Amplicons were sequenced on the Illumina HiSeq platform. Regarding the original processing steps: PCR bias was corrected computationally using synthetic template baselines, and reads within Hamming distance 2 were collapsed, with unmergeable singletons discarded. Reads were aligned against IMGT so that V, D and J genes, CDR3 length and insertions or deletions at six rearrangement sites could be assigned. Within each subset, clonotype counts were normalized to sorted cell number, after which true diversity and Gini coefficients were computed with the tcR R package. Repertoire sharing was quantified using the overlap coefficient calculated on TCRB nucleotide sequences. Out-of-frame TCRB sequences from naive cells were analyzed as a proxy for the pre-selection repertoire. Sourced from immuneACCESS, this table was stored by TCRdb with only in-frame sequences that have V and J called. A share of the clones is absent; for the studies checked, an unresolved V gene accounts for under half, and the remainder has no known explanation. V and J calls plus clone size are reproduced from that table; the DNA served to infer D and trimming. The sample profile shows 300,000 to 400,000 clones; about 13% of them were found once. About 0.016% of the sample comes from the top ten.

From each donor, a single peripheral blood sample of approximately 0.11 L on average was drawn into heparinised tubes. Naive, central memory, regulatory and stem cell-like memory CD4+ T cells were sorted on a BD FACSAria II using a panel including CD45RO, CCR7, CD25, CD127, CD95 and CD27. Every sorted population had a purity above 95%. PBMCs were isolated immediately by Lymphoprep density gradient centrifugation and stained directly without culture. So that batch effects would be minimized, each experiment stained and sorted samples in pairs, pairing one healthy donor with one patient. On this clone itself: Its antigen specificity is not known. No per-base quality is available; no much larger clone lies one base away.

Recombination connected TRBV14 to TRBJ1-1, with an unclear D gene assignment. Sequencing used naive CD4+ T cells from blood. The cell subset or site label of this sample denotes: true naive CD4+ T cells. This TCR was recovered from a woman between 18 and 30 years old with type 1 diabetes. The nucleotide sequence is TGTGCCAGCGGCGGGGTCGGAACTGAAGCTTTCTTT. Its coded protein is CASGGVGTEAFF.